This TCR beta chain is drawn from a study of neurological immune-mediated disorders. 5'RACE employing 10-nucleotide random UMIs yielded the cDNA. MiXCR, run by TCRdb on the 5' RACE reads, gives a single entry per CDR3 protein. The table lists 65,000 to 70,000 distinct CDR3 sequences, approximately 4.1% of them singletons. The germline CDR1 and CDR2 sequences are MNHNY and SVGAGI (reference sequence). The ends lost 6 bases at V and 3 bases at J; junction bases unmatched: 10. The CDR3 has 16 residues. Many counts were recorded for this clonotype. Its antigen is currently unknown. Regarding the study as a whole: The repertoires of 18 of 34 multiple sclerosis patients were placed by phylogenetic grouping in a single related-CDR3 cluster, which may be a signature. Subjects shared no identical expanded-clone CDR3 amino acid sequences, suggesting private TCR-beta repertoires in all groups.

The sample consisted of PBMCs. The chain carries TRBV6-6 and TRBJ2-2; 7 positions agree with TRBD2. The sequence derives from a man aged 50 to 59 with multiple sclerosis. For the CDR3, the DNA is TGTGCCAGCAGCGGAATAGGGAGGGCATACACCGGGGAGCTGTTTTTT. This codes for CASSGIGRAYTGELFF.